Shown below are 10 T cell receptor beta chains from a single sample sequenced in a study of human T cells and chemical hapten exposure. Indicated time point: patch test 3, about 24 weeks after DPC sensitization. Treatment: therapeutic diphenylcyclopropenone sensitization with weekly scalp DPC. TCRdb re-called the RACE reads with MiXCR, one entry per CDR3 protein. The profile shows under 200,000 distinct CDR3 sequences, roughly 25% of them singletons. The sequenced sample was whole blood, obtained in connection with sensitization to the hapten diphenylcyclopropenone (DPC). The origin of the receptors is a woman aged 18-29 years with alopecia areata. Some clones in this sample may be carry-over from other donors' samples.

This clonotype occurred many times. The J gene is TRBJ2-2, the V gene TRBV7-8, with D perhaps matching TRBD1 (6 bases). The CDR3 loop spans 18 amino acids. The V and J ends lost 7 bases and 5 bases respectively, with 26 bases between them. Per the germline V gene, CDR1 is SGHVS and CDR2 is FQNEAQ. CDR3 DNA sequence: TGTGCCAGCACCAGACAGGCGGCTCACGGGCCGCGGACCGGGGAGCTGTTTTTT. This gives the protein CASTRQAAHGPRTGELFF.

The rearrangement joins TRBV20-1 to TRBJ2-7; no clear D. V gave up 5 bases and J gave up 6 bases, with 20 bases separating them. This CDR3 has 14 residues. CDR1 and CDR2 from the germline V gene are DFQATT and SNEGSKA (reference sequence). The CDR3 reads CSAPALRYKGEQYF. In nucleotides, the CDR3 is TGCAGTGCTCCGGCCTTGCGGTATAAAGGCGAGCAGTACTTC.

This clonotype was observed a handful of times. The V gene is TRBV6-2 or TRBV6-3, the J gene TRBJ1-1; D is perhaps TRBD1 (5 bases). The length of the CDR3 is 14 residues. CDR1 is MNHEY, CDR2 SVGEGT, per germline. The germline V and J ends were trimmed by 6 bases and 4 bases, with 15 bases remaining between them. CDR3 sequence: CASRVGGVATEAFF. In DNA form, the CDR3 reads TGTGCCAGCAGGGTCGGGGGAGTTGCCACTGAAGCTTTCTTT.

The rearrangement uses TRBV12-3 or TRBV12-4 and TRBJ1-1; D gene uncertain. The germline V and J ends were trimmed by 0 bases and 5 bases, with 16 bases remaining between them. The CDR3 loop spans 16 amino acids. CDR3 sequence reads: CASSLALLMEGTEAFF. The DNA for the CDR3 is TGTGCCAGCAGTTTAGCGCTATTAATGGAGGGAACTGAAGCTTTCTTT.

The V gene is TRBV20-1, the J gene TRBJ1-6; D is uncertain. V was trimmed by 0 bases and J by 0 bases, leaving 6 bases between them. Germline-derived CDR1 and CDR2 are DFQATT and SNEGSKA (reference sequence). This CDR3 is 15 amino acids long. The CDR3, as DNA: TGCAGTGCTAGAGATAGGAGCTCCTATAATTCACCCCTCCACTTT. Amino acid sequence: CSARDRSSYNSPLHF.

CDR3 protein: CSGHRGQTGELFF. Here the CDR3 DNA reads TGCAGCGGTCACAGGGGGCAAACCGGGGAGCTGTTTTTT. The rearrangement joins TRBV29-1 to TRBJ2-2, with 9 bases aligning to TRBD1. The CDR3 is made up of 13 amino acids. After removal of 7 bases from V and 5 bases from J, the junction contained 5 bases not matched to a gene. From germline, CDR1 is SQVTM and CDR2 ANQGSEA.

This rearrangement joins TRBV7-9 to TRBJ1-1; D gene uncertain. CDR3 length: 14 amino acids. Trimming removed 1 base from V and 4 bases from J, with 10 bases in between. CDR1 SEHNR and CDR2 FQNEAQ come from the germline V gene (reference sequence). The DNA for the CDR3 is TGTGCCAGCAGCTTAGAAGGGTCGGCCACTGAAGCTTTCTTT. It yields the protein CASSLEGSATEAFF.

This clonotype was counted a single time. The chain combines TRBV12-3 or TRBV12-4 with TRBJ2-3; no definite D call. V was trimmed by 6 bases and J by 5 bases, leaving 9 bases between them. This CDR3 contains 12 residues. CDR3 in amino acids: CASSLIGDTQYF. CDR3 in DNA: TGTGCCAGCAGCTTAATCGGAGATACGCAGTATTTT.

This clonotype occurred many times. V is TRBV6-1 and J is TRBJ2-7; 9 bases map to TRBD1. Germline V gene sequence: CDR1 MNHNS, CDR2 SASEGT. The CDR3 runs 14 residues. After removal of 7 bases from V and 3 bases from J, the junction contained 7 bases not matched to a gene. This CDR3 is CASNPGQGYYEQYF. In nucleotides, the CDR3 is TGTGCCAGCAATCCGGGACAGGGATACTACGAGCAGTACTTC.

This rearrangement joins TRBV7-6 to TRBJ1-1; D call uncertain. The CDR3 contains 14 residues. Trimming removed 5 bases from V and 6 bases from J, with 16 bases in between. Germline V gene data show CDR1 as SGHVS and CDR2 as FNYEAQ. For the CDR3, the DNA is TGTGCCAGCAGCAATCAGGCATTGGGTCCTGAAGCTTTCTTT. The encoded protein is CASSNQALGPEAFF.